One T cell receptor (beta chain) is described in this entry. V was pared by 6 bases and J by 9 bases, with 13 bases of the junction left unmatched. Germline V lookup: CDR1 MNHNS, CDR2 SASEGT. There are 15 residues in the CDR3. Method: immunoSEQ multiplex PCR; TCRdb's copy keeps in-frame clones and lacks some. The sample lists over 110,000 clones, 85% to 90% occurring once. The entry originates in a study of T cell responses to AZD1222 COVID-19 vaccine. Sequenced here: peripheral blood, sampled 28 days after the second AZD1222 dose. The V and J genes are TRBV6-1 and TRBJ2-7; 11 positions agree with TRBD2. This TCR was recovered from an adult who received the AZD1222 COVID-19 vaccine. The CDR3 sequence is CASSQTSGTVVGQYF. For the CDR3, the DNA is TGTGCCAGCAGCCAGACTAGCGGGACCGTGGTTGGGCAGTACTTC.